This T cell receptor beta chain was recovered during a study of cytomegalovirus exposure and HLA in healthy donors. Regarding this clone: No antigen is known for it.

PCR used 60 Vbeta primers and 13 Jbeta primers. Sequencing used immunoSEQ multiplex PCR; TCRdb keeps in-frame clones, though not all of them. Here the sample spans some 160,000 clones, 70% to 90% being singletons. The CDR3 loop spans 15 amino acids. With V trimmed by 4 bases and J by 3 bases, 8 bases remained unmatched. Per the germline V gene, CDR1 is SGHTS and CDR2 is YDEGEE. Study-wide results and caveats: Most of the CMV-associated TCR beta chains (in a later analysis) appeared to be HLA-restricted. Several top significant clusters appeared, in a later analysis, to be linked to common viral pathogens. Accurate predictions that matched the HLA-A and HLA-B alleles of most subjects were reportedly made from TCR beta sequences. There was a cluster of highly shared sequence variants that was likely a sequencing artifact.

The sequenced sample was PBMCs. J is TRBJ1-2 and V is TRBV5-8; 8 nucleotides line up with TRBD1. The receptor comes from a man aged 25-45 years in good health and CMV-seropositive. The CDR3: CASSTDREDYYGYTF. The CDR3 DNA reads as TGTGCCAGCAGCACGGACAGGGAGGATTACTATGGCTACACCTTC.